Following are 28 T cell receptor beta chains from one sample sequenced in a study of T-cell memory formation after mild COVID-19. Each CDR3 protein is one row after TCRdb ran MiXCR on the 5' RACE reads. The sample includes 400,000 or so distinct CDR3 sequences, roughly 20% seen only once; the top ten take roughly 8.4%. The sample taken for sequencing was PBMCs or a T cell subset sorted from them (not recorded which). These receptors came from an adult woman who had mild COVID-19 (a few samples of this study predate the infection). Cell type and time point are not known.

The rearrangement uses TRBV18 and TRBJ1-1, with a weak D call TRBD1 (5 bases). In germline, CDR1 is KGHSH, CDR2 LQKENI. CDR3 length equals 16 residues. V dropped 7 bases and J dropped 7 bases, with 25 bases sitting between them. CDR3 region: CASYSNLGIRVNEAFF. DNA for the CDR3: TGTGCCAGCTACTCCAACCTAGGGATCAGGGTTAATGAAGCTTTCTTT.

The DNA for the CDR3 is TGCAGCGTTGAAACGGACAGGGTGAACACTGAAGCTTTCTTT. It encodes CSVETDRVNTEAFF. The chain employs TRBV29-1 and TRBJ1-1; the match to TRBD1 covers 8 bases. The V and J ends lost 2 bases and 0 bases, in that order; junction bases with no gene match: 2. Germline V gene data show CDR1 as SQVTM and CDR2 as ANQGSEA. This CDR3 has 14 residues.

This clonotype was observed a handful of times. The chain carries TRBV6-1 and TRBJ2-5; D is possibly TRBD2 (6 bases). With 7 bases removed from V and 5 bases from J, the gap between germline ends came to 20 bases. CDR1 and CDR2 (germline): MNHNS, SASEGT. The CDR3 runs to 15 residues. The CDR3 DNA sequence: TGTGCCAGCACTCAGGTTGGGGGAGGAGCGGAGACCCAGTACTTC. Amino acids: CASTQVGGGAETQYF.

The CDR3 sequence is CASSQGYGDTQYF. DNA of the CDR3: TGCGCCAGCAGCCAAGGATACGGAGATACGCAGTATTTT. The chain joins TRBV4-1 to TRBJ2-3; D is uncertain. V dropped 1 base and J dropped 5 bases, with 7 bases sitting between them. This CDR3 spans 13 amino acids. Per germline, CDR1 MGHRA and CDR2 YSYEKL.

This clonotype occurred many times. This chain uses TRBV5-1 with TRBJ2-5; 11 bases line up with TRBD2. Germline values: CDR1 SGHRS, CDR2 YFSETQ. This CDR3 has 17 residues. V was clipped by 1 base and J by 2 bases; unmatched bases: 7. CDR3 DNA: TGCGCCAGCAGCTTGTCTCTAGCGGGGGGACCGCAAGAGACCCAGTACTTC. Translated: CASSLSLAGGPQETQYF.

The chain employs TRBV7-9 and TRBJ1-4, with 8 nucleotides matching TRBD1. The length of the CDR3 is 14 residues. V lost 1 base to trimming and J lost 12 bases; unmatched junction nucleotides: 7. Germline CDR1 SEHNR, CDR2 FQNEAQ (reference sequence). This chain's CDR3 is CASSLDGTGSQLFF. The CDR3 DNA sequence: TGTGCCAGCAGCTTAGATGGGACAGGCTCCCAACTGTTTTTT.

Points on this clonotype: The junction does not match germline at one end; this may be a read error. The chain is built from TRBV4-3 and TRBJ2-1; the D gene is possibly TRBD1 (6 bases). Per germline, CDR1 LGHNA and CDR2 YSLEER. The CDR3 has 14 residues. In nucleotides, the CDR3 is TGCGCCAGCAGCCAAGGGGGAGTGGACAGCCTTAAGCTCTTC. It translates to CASSQGGVDSLKLF.

The CDR3 sequence: CAIADRSQPQHF. DNA of the CDR3: TGTGCCATCGCGGACAGATCTCAGCCCCAGCATTTT. This chain links TRBV10-3 with TRBJ1-5, with D maybe TRBD1 (6 bases). Per germline, CDR1 ENHRY and CDR2 SYGVKD. The length of the CDR3 is 12 residues. Trimming stripped 8 bases from V and 6 bases from J, with 11 bases between.

The V gene is TRBV12-3 or TRBV12-4, the J gene TRBJ1-2, with D maybe TRBD1 (5 bases). This CDR3 comprises 12 residues. Between the trimmed V and J ends, which lost 8 bases and 3 bases, there was a span of 10 bases. The CDR3 loop is CASLQGDYGYTF. The DNA for the CDR3 is TGTGCCAGCCTCCAGGGCGACTATGGCTACACCTTC.

This clonotype was seen repeatedly, ten times or more. V and J are TRBV7-9 and TRBJ1-6, with D uncertain. CDR1 is SEHNR and CDR2 is FQNEAQ in the germline V gene (reference sequence). The V gene lost 4 bases and the J gene lost 6 bases, with 13 bases spanning the gap. The CDR3 covers 15 residues. Written as DNA, the CDR3 is TGTGCCAGCAGCTCTTCGGATAGGGTTAATTCACCCCTCCACTTT. Protein: CASSSSDRVNSPLHF. Full variable domain (remainder filled in from reference TRBV7-9 and TRBJ1-6): DTGVSQNPRHKITKRGQNVTFRCDPISEHNRLYWYRQTLGQGPEFLTYFQNEAQLEKSRLLSDRFSAERPKGSFSTLEIQRTEQGDSAMYLCASSSSDRVNSPLHFGNGTRLTVT.

This clonotype was detected a few times. The J gene is TRBJ1-2, the V gene TRBV20-1, with a possible D match to TRBD1 (6 bases). This CDR3 comprises 15 residues. Germline V gene data show CDR1 as DFQATT and CDR2 as SNEGSKA (reference sequence). The V end lost 0 bases, the J end lost 2 bases, and 13 bases lay between the germline ends. The CDR3 DNA sequence: TGCAGTGCTAGAGAAGTCAGTGGACAGAACTATGGCTACACCTTC. It is translated as CSAREVSGQNYGYTF.

Many counts were recorded for this clonotype. In DNA, the CDR3 is TGTGCCATCCGGGGGCGGGAGGCTCGTGGGGCCAACGTCCTGACTTTC. It specifies CAIRGREARGANVLTF. The chain has TRBV7-2 and TRBJ2-6, with 8 bases fitting TRBD2. The CDR3 totals 16 residues. V dropped 10 bases and J dropped 3; count of bases not matched to a gene: 11. Germline V gene lookup returns CDR1 SGHTA and CDR2 FQGNSA.

This clonotype has at least ten counts. This rearrangement joins TRBV5-6 to TRBJ2-7; TRBD2 matches at 9 bases. Germline assignment: CDR1 SGHDT and CDR2 YYEEEE. Trimming removed 2 bases from V and 7 bases from J; junction bases left unmatched: 10. The CDR3 contains 15 residues. The CDR3 DNA sequence: TGTGCCAGCAGCTTTGCGGGAGGGCCGTCCGGAGAGCAGTACTTC. Protein product: CASSFAGGPSGEQYF.

The rearrangement links TRBV20-1 to TRBJ2-7; 7 positions agree with TRBD1. With 6 bases clipped from V and 1 base from J, the junction kept 6 bases outside the gene matches. Per germline, CDR1 DFQATT and CDR2 SNEGSKA (reference sequence). This CDR3 has 13 amino acids. CDR3 nucleotide sequence: TGCAGTGCAACGGACAGGACTTCCTACGAGCAGTACTTC. Translating gives CSATDRTSYEQYF.

The chain carries TRBV7-9 and TRBJ2-7, with a weak D call TRBD2 (7 bases). The CDR3 runs 16 residues. CDR1 and CDR2 (germline): SEHNR, FQNEAQ (reference sequence). V dropped 3 bases and J dropped 0 bases, with 15 bases sitting between them. Written as DNA, the CDR3 is TGTGCCAGCAGCTTTGTTGGGGCGGGGGCCTCCTACGAGCAGTACTTC. This codes for CASSFVGAGASYEQYF.

The chain carries TRBV9 and TRBJ2-3; D is possibly TRBD2 (6 bases). CDR1 is SGDLS and CDR2 is YYNGEE in the germline V gene. This CDR3 region has 16 residues. V was cut by 4 bases and J by 5 bases, with 20 bases left in between. The CDR3 loop reads CASSLEPGARGDTQYF. CDR3 DNA: TGTGCCAGCAGCCTAGAACCGGGAGCGAGGGGAGATACGCAGTATTTT.

In this sample, this clonotype turned up a few times. The chain links TRBV5-1 to TRBJ2-1; 12 bases align to TRBD1. Trimming took 0 bases from V and 7 from J; bases not matched to a gene: 5. CDR1 is SGHRS, CDR2 YFSETQ, per germline. This CDR3 contains 16 residues. CDR3 DNA: TGCGCCAGCAGCTTGGAGGGACAGGGGGCCCCTAATGAGCAGTTCTTC. Encoded protein: CASSLEGQGAPNEQFF.

This sequence joins TRBV29-1 and TRBJ2-7; TRBD2 aligns across 16 bases. Germline V gives CDR1 SQVTM, CDR2 ANQGSEA. V lost 6 bases, J lost 6 bases, and 11 bases stayed unmatched. The CDR3 runs to 16 residues. The DNA of the CDR3 is TGCAGCGTGGGACTAGCGGGAGGGCCGTCTGCGTCCGAGCAGTACTTC. Amino acid sequence: CSVGLAGGPSASEQYF.

V is TRBV7-3 and J is TRBJ2-3; no clear D gene. This CDR3 is 16 amino acids long. From germline, CDR1 is SGHTA and CDR2 FQGTGA. The germline V and J ends were trimmed by 0 bases and 4 bases, with 14 bases remaining between them. The CDR3 coding sequence is TGTGCCAGCAGCTTAACGGGGTCCGCATCTCCAGATACGCAGTATTTT. Its translation is CASSLTGSASPDTQYF.

There are a few counts of this clonotype. For the CDR3, the DNA is TGTGCCACCAGCAGAGCGGAGAATACGCAGTATTTT. Amino acid sequence: CATSRAENTQYF. This chain joins TRBV15 and TRBJ2-3; no clear D. The CDR3 has 12 amino acids. V was shortened by 1 base and J by 7 bases, with 6 bases between the two germline ends. CDR1 is LNHNV, CDR2 YYDKDF, per germline (reference sequence).

The chain has TRBV7-2 and TRBJ2-1, with 7 positions matching TRBD1. The germline CDR1 and CDR2 sequences are SGHTA and FQGNSA. This CDR3 spans 15 amino acids. After removal of 7 bases from V and 4 bases from J, the junction contained 10 bases not matched to a gene. CDR3 loop: CASTPSGTAYNEQFF. For the CDR3, the DNA is TGTGCCAGCACCCCCTCCGGGACAGCGTACAATGAGCAGTTCTTC.

The chain is built from TRBV4-1 and TRBJ1-2, with a possible D match to TRBD1 (5 bases). The CDR3 has 15 residues. V gave up 0 bases and J gave up 4 bases, with 12 bases separating them. Germline assignment: CDR1 MGHRA and CDR2 YSYEKL. Here the CDR3 reads CASSQDRGYGYGYTF. The DNA of the CDR3 is TGCGCCAGCAGCCAAGATAGGGGTTACGGCTATGGCTACACCTTC.

The chain joins TRBV5-6 to TRBJ1-2, with D possibly matching TRBD1 (5 bases). Deletions cut 0 bases from V and 4 bases from J, with 10 bases between. Per germline, CDR1 SGHDT and CDR2 YYEEEE. The CDR3 has 14 residues. The CDR3 coding sequence is TGTGCCAGCAGCTTGGATCGGGGGATCTATGGCTACACCTTC. Protein sequence: CASSLDRGIYGYTF.

This clonotype was found a few times. V usage is TRBV27 and J usage is TRBJ2-6; the D is unclear. The germline V gene has CDR1 MNHEY and CDR2 SMNVEV (reference sequence). This CDR3 spans 14 amino acids. The germline V and J ends were trimmed by 3 bases and 2 bases, with 5 bases remaining between them. The CDR3 protein is CASSLNAGANVLTF. In nucleotides, the CDR3 is TGTGCCAGCAGTTTGAACGCTGGGGCCAACGTCCTGACTTTC.

This chain joins TRBV7-2 and TRBJ2-3; TRBD2 agrees at 11 bases. The CDR3 contains 17 residues. The ends lost 4 bases at V and 8 bases at J; junction bases unmatched: 14. The germline CDR1 and CDR2 sequences are SGHTA and FQGNSA. In nucleotides, the CDR3 is TGTGCCAGCAGCTCCCAACTAGCGGGAGCCGTAGTGAGTACGCAGTATTTT. It yields the protein CASSSQLAGAVVSTQYF.

This clonotype was detected a few times. V is TRBV4-1 and J is TRBJ1-1; D remains ambiguous. The CDR3 sequence is 13 residues long. V dropped 2 bases and J dropped 8 bases, with 12 bases sitting between them. CDR1 is MGHRA and CDR2 is YSYEKL in the germline V gene. The CDR3 bases are TGCGCCAGCAGCCAAAAGGACGGCCTCGAAGCTTTCTTT. Amino acid sequence: CASSQKDGLEAFF.

The rearrangement uses TRBV11-2 and TRBJ2-7; D uncertain. CDR1 SGHAT and CDR2 FQNNGV come from the germline V gene. V was trimmed by 0 bases and J by 6 bases, leaving 12 bases between them. The CDR3 runs to 14 residues. CDR3 DNA: TGTGCCAGCAGCTTAGATCCGACTTGGCCCGAGCAGTACTTC. Encoded protein: CASSLDPTWPEQYF. Variable domain in full (rest from reference TRBV11-2 and TRBJ2-7): EAGVAQSPRYKIIEKRQSVAFWCNPISGHATLYWYQQILGQGPKLLIQFQNNGVVDDSQLPKDRFSAERLKGVDSTLKIQPAKLEDSAVYLCASSLDPTWPEQYFGPGTRLTVT.

The chain combines TRBV9 with TRBJ1-4; TRBD1 agrees at 10 bases. The CDR3 consists of 16 residues. From germline, CDR1 is SGDLS and CDR2 YYNGEE. V trimming: 2 bases; J trimming: 2 bases; junction bases outside the gene matches: 3. Here the CDR3 DNA reads TGTGCCAGCAGCGTGACAGGGGGCGAGACTAATGAAAAACTGTTTTTT. This sequence encodes CASSVTGGETNEKLFF. The full variable domain, its missing parts supplied by reference TRBV9 and TRBJ1-4, is DSGVTQTPKHLITATGQRVTLRCSPRSGDLSVYWYQQSLDQGLQFLIQYYNGEERAKGNILERFSAQQFPDLHSELNLSSLELGDSALYFCASSVTGGETNEKLFFGSGTQLSVL.